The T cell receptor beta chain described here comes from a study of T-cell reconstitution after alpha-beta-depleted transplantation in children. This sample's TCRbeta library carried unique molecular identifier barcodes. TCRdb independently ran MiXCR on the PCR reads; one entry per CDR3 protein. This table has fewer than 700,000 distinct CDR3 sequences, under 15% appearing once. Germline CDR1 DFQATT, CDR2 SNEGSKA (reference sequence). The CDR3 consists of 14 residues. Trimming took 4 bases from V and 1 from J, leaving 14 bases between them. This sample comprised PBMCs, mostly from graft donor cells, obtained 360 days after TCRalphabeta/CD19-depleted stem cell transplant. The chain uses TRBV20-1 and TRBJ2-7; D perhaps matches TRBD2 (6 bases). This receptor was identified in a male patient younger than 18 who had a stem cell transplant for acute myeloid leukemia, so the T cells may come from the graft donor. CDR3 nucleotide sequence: TGCAGTGCTACGCGGTCGGGGGTATCCTACGAGCAGTACTTC. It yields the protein CSATRSGVSYEQYF.